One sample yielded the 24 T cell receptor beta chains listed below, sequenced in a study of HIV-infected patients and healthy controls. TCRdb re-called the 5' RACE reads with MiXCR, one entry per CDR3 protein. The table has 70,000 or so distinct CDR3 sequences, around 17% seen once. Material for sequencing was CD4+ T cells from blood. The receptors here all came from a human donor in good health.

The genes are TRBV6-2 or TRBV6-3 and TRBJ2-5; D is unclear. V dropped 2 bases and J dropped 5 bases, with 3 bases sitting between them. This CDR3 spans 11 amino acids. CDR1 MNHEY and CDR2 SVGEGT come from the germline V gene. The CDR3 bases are TGTGCCAGCAGTTACCGGGAGACCCAGTACTTC. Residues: CASSYRETQYF.

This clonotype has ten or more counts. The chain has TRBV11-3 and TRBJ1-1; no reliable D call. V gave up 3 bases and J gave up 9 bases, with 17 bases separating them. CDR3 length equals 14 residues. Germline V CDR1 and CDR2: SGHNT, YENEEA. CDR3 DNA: TGTGCCAGCAGCTTCGGTGGGGTCGGGCCCAAAGCTTTCTTT. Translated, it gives CASSFGGVGPKAFF.

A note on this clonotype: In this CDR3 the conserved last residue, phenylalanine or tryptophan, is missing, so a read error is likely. The chain's CDR3 is CASSLGGAHQPQHC. The CDR3 DNA is TGTGCCAGCAGCTTAGGCGGGGCTCATCAGCCCCAGCATTGT. V and J are TRBV7-9 and TRBJ1-5, with a possible D match to TRBD1 (5 bases). Germline CDR1 is SEHNR and CDR2 is FQNEAQ (reference sequence). CDR3 length: 14 residues. Trimming shortened V by 1 base and J by 5 bases, and 9 bases separated the two germline ends.

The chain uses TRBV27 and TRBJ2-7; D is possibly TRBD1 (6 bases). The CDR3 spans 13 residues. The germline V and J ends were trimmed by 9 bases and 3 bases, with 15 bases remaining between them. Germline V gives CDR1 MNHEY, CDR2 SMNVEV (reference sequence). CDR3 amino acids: CARNRDLDYEQYF. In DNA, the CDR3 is TGTGCCAGAAACAGGGATCTGGACTACGAGCAGTACTTC.

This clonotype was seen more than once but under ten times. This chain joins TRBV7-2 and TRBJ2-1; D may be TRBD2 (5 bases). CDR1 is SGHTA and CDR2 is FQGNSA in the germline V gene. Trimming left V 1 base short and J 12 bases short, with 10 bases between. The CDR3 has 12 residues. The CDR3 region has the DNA TGTGCCAGCAGCTTAGGAGGTGGGAGGCAGTTCTTC. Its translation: CASSLGGGRQFF.

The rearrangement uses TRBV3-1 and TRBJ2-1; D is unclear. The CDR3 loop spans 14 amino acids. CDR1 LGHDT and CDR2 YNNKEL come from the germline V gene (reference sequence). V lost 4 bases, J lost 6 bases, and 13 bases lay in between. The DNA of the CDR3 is TGTGCCAGCAGCCGCAGACCCGCCCTCAATGAGCAGTTCTTC. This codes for CASSRRPALNEQFF.

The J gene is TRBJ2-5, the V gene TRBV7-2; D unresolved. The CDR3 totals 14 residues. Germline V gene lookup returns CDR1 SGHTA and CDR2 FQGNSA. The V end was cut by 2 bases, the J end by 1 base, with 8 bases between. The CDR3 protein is CASSLSSIQETQYF. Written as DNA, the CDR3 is TGTGCCAGCAGCTTAAGTTCAATCCAAGAGACCCAGTACTTC.

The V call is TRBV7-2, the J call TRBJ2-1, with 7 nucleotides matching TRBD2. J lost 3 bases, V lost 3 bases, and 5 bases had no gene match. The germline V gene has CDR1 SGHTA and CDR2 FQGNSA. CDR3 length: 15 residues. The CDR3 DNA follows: TGTGCCAGCAGCTTTAGGCGGGGGAACTACAATGAGCAGTTCTTC. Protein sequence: CASSFRRGNYNEQFF. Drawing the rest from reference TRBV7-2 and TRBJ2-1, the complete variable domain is GAGVSQSPSNKVTEKGKDVELRCDPISGHTALYWYRQSLGQGLEFLIYFQGNSAPDKSGLPSDRFSAERTGGSVSTLTIQRTQQEDSAVYLCASSFRRGNYNEQFFGPGTRLTVL.

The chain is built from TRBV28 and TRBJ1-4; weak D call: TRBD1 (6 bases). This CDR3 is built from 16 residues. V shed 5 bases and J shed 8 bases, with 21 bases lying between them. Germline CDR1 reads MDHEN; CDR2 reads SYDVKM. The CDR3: CASSPPSPWGPEKLFF. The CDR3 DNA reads TGTGCCAGCAGTCCACCCTCCCCGTGGGGGCCGGAAAAACTGTTTTTT.

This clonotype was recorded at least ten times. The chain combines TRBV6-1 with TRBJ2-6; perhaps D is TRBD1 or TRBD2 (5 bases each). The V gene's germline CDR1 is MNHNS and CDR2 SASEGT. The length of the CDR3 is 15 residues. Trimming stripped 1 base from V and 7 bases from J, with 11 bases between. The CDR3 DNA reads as TGTGCCAGCAGTGAAGGAGATAGGGACGCCAACGTCCTGACTTTC. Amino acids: CASSEGDRDANVLTF.

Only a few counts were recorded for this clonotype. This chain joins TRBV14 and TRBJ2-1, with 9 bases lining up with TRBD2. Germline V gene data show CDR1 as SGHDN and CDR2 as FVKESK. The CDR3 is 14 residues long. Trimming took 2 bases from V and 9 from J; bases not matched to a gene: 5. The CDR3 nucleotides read TGTGCCAGCAGCCAACTAGCGGGACGGGGTGAGCAGTTCTTC. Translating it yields CASSQLAGRGEQFF.

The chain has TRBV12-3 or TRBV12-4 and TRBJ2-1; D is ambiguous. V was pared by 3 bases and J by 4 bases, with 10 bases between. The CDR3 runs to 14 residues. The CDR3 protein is CASSLEKTYNEQFF. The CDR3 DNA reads TGTGCCAGCAGTTTGGAAAAAACATACAATGAGCAGTTCTTC.

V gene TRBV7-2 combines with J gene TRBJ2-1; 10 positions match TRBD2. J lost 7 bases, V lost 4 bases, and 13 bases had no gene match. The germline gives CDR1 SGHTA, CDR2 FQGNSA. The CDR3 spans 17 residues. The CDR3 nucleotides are TGTGCCAGCAGCTACCAACTAGCGGGGAGGTATGGGAATGAGCAGTTCTTC. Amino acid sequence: CASSYQLAGRYGNEQFF.

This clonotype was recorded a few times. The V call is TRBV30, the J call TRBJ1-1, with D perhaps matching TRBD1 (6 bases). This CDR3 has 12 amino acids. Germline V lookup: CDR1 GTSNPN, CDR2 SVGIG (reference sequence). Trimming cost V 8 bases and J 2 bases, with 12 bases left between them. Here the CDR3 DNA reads TGTGCCCGGTCGGGACAAAACACTGAAGCTTTCTTT. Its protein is CARSGQNTEAFF.

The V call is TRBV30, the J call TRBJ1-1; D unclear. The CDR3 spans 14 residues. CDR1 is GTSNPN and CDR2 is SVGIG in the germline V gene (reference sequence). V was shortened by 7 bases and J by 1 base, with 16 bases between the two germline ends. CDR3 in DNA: TGTGCCTTTACGACCGAATTACGGAACACTGAAGCTTTCTTT. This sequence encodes CAFTTELRNTEAFF.

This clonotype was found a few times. This CDR3 reads CATSDYSGEQYF. The CDR3 nucleotides are TGTGCCACCAGTGACTACTCGGGGGAGCAGTACTTC. This chain links TRBV24-1 with TRBJ2-7; D is perhaps TRBD2 (5 bases). The CDR3 sequence is 12 residues long. From germline, CDR1 is KGHDR and CDR2 SFDVKD. The ends were cut back, 4 bases at V and 7 bases at J, with 10 bases in the middle.

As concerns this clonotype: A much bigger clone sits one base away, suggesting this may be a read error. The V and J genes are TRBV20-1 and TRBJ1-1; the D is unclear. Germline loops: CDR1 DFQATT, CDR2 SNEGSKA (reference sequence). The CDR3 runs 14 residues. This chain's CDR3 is CSARQRIMNTGAFF. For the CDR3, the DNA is TGCAGTGCTAGACAAAGGATCATGAACACTGGAGCTTTCTTT.

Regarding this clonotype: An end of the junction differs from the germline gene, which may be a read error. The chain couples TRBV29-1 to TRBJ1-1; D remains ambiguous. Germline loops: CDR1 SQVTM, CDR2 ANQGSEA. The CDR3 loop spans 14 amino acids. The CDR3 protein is CSVEGLNWNTEAFF. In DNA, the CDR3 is TGCAGCGTAGAAGGTCTGAACTGGAACACTGAAGCTTTCTTT.

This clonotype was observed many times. CDR3 nucleotides: TGTGCCACCAGTGAAACAGGCCGGACTTATGGCTACACCTTC. Translating gives CATSETGRTYGYTF. The genes are TRBV24-1 and TRBJ1-2, with D tentatively TRBD1 (5 bases). Deletions cut 4 bases from V and 5 bases from J, with 13 bases between. The CDR3 totals 14 residues. Germline V gene sequence: CDR1 KGHDR, CDR2 SFDVKD.

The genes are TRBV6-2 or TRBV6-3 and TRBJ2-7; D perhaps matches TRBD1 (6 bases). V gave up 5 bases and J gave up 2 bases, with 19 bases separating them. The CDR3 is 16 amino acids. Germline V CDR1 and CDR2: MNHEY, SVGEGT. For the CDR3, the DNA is TGTGCCAGCAGTGAAACATGGGGGCGCTTACCCTACGAGCAGTACTTC. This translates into CASSETWGRLPYEQYF.

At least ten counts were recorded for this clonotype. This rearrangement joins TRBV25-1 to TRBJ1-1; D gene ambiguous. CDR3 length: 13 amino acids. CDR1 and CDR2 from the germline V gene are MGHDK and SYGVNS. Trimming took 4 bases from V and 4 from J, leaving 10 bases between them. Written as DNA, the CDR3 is TGTGCCAGCAGTGTTGACATATTCACTGAAGCTTTCTTT. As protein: CASSVDIFTEAFF.

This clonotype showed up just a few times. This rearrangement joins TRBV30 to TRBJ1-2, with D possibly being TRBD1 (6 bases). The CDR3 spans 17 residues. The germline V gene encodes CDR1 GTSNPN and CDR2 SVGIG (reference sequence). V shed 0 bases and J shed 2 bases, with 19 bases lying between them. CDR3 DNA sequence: TGTGCCTGGAGTGTAGGGTTGATCGAGGGGGAAAACTATGGCTACACCTTC. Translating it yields CAWSVGLIEGENYGYTF.

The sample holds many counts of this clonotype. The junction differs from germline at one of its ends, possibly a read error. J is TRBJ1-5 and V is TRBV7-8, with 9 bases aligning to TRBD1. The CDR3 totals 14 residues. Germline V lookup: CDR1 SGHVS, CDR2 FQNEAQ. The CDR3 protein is CASSPTGGKQPQHF. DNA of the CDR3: TGTGCCAGCAGCCCAACAGGGGGCAAGCAGCCCCAGCATTTT.

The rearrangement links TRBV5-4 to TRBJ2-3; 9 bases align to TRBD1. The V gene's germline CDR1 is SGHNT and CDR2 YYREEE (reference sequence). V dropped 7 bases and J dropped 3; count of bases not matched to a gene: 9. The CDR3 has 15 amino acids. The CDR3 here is CASPSGGTGTDTQYF. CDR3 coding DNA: TGTGCCAGCCCATCAGGGGGGACAGGGACAGATACGCAGTATTTT. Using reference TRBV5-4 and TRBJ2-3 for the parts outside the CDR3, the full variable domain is ETGVTQSPTHLIKTRGQQVTLRCSSQSGHNTVSWYQQALGQGPQFIFQYYREEENGRGNFPPRFSGLQFPNYSSELNVNALELDDSALYLCASPSGGTGTDTQYFGPGTRLTVL.